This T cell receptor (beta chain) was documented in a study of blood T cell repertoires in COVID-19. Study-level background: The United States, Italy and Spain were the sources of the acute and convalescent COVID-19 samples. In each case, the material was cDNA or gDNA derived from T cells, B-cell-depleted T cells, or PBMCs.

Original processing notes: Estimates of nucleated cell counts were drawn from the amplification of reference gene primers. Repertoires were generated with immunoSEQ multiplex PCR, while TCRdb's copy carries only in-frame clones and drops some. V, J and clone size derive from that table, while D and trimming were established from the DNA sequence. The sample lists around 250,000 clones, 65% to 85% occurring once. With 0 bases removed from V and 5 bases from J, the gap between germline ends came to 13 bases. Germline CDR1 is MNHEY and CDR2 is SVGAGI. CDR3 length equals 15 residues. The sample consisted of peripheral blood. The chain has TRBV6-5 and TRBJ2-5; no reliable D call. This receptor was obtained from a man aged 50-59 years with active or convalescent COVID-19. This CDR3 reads CASSYSVPTQETQYF. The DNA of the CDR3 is TGTGCCAGCAGTTACTCGGTCCCGACTCAGGAGACCCAGTACTTC.